This TCR beta chain was sequenced in a study of shared clonotypes between healthy human individuals. A single count supports this clone. This CDR3 is built from 12 residues. Germline V gene lookup returns CDR1 LNHNV and CDR2 YYDKDF (reference sequence). V lost 8 bases and J lost 2, with 9 bases in between. The naive CD8 fraction comprised CD45RO-negative cells positively selected for CCR7 and excluded terminally differentiated effector memory CD45RA+ cells. Here immunoSEQ multiplex PCR was the method, and the copy in TCRdb shows in-frame clones only, minus some. This sample has roughly 2.1 million clones, with more than 85% found just once.

The sequence was collected from a man between 18 and 35 years old in good health. Some clones in this sample may be carry-over from other donors' samples. Sample: naive CD8+ T cells from PBMCs. This rearrangement joins TRBV15 to TRBJ2-5; D remains ambiguous. The CDR3 protein is CATARVQETQYF. Here the CDR3 DNA reads TGTGCCACCGCTCGGGTACAAGAGACCCAGTACTTC.